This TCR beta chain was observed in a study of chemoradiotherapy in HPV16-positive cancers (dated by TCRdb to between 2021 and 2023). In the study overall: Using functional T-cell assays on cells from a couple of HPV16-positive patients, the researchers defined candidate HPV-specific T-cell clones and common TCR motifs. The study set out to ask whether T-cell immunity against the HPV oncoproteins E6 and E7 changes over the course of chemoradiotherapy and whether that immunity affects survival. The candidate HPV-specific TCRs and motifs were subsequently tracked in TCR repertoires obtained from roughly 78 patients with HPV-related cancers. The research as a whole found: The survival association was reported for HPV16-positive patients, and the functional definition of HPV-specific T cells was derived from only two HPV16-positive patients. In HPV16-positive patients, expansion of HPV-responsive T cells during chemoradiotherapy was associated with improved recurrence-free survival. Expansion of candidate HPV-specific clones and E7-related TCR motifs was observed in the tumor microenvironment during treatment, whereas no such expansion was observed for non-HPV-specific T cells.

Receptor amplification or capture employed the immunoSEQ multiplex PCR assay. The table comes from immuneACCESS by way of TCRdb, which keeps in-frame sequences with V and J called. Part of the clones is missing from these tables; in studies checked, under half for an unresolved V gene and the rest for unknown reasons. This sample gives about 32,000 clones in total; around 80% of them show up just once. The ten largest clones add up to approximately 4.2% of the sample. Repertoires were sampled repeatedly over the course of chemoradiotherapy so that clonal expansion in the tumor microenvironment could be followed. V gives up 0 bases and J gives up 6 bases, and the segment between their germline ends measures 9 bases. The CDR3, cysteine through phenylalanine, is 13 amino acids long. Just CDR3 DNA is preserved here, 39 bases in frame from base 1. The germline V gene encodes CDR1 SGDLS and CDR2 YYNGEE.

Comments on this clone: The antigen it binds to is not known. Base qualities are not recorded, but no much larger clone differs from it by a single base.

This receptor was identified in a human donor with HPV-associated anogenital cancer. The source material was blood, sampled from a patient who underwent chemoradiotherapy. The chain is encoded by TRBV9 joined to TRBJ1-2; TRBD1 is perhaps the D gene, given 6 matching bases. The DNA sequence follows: TGTGCCAGCAGCGTAGACAGGGTCCATGGCTACACCTTC. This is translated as CASSVDRVHGYTF. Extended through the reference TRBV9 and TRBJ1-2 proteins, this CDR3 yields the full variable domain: DSGVTQTPKHLITATGQRVTLRCSPRSGDLSVYWYQQSLDQGLQFLIQYYNGEERAKGNILERFSAQQFPDLHSELNLSSLELGDSALYFCASSVDRVHGYTFGSGTRLTVV.